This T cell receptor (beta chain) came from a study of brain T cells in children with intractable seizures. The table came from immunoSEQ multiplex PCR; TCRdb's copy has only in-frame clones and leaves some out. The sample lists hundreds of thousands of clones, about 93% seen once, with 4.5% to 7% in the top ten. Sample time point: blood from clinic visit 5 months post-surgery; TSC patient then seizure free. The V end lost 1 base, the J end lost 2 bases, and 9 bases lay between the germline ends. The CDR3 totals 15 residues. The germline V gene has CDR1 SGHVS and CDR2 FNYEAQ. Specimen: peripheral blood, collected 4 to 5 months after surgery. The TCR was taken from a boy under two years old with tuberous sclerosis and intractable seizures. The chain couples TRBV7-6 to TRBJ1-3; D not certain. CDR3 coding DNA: TGTGCCAGCAGCTTAGAATCCGGACCTGGAAACACCATATATTTT. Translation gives CASSLESGPGNTIYF.